A selection of T cell receptor beta chains follows, all from one sample in a study of cytotoxic CD8 clonotypes in ibrutinib-treated CLL. TCRdb's table, derived via immunoSEQ multiplex PCR, lists solely in-frame clones and lacks some. The sample carries about 120,000 clones, 75% to 90% recorded once. The specimen comprised PBMCs, sampled after 24 months of ibrutinib treatment. The source of these receptors is a human donor with chronic lymphocytic leukemia. CDR3s include the opening cysteine and the closing phenylalanine or tryptophan. Fields, in order: J gene, V gene, CDR3 protein.

TRBJ2-7 TRBV11-2 CASSDRDRTSRRYF
TRBJ1-1 TRBV5-1 CASSTTTTGGNAEAFF
TRBJ2-3 TRBV28 CASSFRRTGGTDTQYF
TRBJ1-5 TRBV7-3 CASSYGERGNQPQHF
TRBJ2-5 TRBV21-1 CASSKTAGFLPQETQYF
TRBJ2-4 TRBV5-6 CASSLPGQGTYIQYF
TRBJ1-4 TRBV28 CASSTPGNHIEKLFF
TRBJ1-1 TRBV7-3 CASSSQAGANTEAFF
TRBJ2-1 TRBV2 CASRSSGISYNEQFF
TRBJ1-5 TRBV28 CASSPRFKGGSKGGNQPQHF
TRBJ1-2 TRBV4-3 CASSQEAGVYGYTF
TRBJ2-3 TRBV25-1 CARGWSLTDTQYF